The clone carrying this T cell receptor (beta chain) has only a few counts. Trimming cost V 4 bases and J 3 bases, with 15 bases left between them. CDR1 SGHKS and CDR2 YYEKEE come from the germline V gene (reference sequence). The length of the CDR3 is 15 residues. The 5'RACE method, run with constant-segment primers, produced TCR alpha and TCR beta cDNA libraries (carrying sample barcodes and UMIs). TCRdb processed the 5' RACE reads anew with MiXCR; each CDR3 protein has one entry. The repertoire consists of approximately 490,000 distinct CDR3 sequences, with about 20% occurring once and the leading ten covering roughly an eighth. The sample belongs to a study of T-cell memory formation after mild COVID-19.

Input material: PBMCs or a T cell subset sorted from them (not recorded which). The receptor comes from an adult woman who had mild COVID-19 (a few samples of this study predate the infection). Cell type and time point are not known. The chain recombines TRBV5-5 with TRBJ2-3; no reliable D call. The CDR3 coding sequence is TGTGCCAGCAGCCCGACTGAAAGACGGACAGATACGCAGTATTTT. Translation gives CASSPTERRTDTQYF.